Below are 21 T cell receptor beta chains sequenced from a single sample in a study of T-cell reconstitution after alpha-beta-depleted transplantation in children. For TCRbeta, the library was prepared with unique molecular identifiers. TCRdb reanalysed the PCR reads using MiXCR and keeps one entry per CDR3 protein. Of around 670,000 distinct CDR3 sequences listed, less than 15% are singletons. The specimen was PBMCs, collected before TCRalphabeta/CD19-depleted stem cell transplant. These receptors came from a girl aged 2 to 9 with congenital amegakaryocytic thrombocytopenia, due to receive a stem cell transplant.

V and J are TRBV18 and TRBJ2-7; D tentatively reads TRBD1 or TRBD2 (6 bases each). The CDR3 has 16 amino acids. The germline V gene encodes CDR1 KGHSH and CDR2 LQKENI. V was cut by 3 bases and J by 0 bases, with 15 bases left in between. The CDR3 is CASSPYLGGISYEQYF. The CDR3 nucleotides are TGTGCCAGCTCACCCTACCTAGGGGGGATCTCCTACGAGCAGTACTTC.

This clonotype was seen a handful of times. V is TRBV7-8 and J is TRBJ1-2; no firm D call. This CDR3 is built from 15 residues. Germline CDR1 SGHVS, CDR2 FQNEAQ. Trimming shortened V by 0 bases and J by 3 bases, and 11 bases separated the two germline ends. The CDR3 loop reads CASSLALGLDYGYTF. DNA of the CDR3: TGTGCCAGCAGCTTAGCGTTAGGGCTCGACTATGGCTACACCTTC.

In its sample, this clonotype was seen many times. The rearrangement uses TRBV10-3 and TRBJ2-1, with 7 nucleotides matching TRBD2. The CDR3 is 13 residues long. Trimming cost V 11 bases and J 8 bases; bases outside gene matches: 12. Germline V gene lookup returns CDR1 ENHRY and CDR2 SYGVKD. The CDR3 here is CALSAGVSHEQFF. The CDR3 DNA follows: TGTGCCCTGTCGGCGGGAGTGTCGCATGAGCAGTTCTTC.

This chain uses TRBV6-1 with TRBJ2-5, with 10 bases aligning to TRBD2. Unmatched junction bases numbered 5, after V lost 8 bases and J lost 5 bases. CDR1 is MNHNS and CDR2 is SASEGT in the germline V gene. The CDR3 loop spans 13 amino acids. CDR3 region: CASGKREGETQYF. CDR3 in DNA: TGTGCCAGCGGGAAGCGGGAGGGCGAGACCCAGTACTTC.

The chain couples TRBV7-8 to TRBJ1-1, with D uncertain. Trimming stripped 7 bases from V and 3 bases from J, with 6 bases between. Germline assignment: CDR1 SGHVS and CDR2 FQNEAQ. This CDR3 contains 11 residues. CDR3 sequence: CASTKHTEAFF. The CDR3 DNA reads TGTGCCAGCACCAAACACACTGAAGCTTTCTTT. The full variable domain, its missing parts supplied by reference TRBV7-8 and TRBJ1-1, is GAGVSQSPRYKVAKRGQDVALRCDPISGHVSLFWYQQALGQGPEFLTYFQNEAQLDKSGLPSDRFFAERPEGSVSTLKIQRTQQEDSAVYLCASTKHTEAFFGQGTRLTVV.

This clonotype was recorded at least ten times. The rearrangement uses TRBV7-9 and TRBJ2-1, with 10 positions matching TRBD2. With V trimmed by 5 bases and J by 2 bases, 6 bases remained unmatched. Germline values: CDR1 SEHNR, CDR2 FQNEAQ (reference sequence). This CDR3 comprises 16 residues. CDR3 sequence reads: CASSQTSGFTYNEQFF. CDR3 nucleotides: TGTGCCAGCAGCCAGACTAGCGGGTTTACCTACAATGAGCAGTTCTTC.

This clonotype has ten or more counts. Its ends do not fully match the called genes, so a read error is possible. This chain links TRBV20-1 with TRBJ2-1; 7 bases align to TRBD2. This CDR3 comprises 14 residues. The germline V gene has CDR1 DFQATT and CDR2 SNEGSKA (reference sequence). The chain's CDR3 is CSCPGLETYNEQFF. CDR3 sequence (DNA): TGTAGTTGCCCCGGACTAGAGACCTACAATGAGCAGTTCTTC.

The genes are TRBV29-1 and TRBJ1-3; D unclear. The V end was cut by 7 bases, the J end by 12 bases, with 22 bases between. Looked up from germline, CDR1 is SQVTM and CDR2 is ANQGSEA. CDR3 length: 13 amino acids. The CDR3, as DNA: TGCAGCGCAGACGATTCCGGTGGCTATGGCATATATTTT. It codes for CSADDSGGYGIYF.

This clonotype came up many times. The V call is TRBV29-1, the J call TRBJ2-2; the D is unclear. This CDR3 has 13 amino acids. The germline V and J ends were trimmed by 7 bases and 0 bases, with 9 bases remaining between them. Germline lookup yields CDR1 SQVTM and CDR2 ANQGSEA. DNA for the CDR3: TGCAGCGGAACCGGGTCGAACACCGGGGAGCTGTTTTTT. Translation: CSGTGSNTGELFF.

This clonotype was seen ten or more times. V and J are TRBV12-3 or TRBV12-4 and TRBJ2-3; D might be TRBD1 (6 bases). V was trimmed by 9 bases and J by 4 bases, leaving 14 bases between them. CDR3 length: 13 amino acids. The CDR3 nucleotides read TGTGCCAGTGTCTCTGGGGGCCCAGATACGCAGTATTTT. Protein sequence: CASVSGGPDTQYF.

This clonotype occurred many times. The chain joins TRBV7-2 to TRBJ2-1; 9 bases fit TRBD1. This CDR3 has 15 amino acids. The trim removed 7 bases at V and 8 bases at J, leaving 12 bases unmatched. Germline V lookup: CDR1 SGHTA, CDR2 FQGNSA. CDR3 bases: TGTGCCAGCACCCGTCCGGGACAGGGTGAGTATGAGCAGTTCTTC. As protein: CASTRPGQGEYEQFF.

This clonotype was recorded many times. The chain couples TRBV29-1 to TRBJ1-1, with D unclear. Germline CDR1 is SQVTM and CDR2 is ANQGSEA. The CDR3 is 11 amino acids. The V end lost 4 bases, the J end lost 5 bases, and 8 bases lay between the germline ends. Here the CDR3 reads CSVGSWTEAFF. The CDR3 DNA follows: TGCAGCGTTGGTTCCTGGACTGAAGCTTTCTTT.

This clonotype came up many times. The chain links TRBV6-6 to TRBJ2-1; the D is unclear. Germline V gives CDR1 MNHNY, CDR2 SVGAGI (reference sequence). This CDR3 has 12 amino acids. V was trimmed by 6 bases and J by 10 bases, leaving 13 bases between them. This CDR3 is CASSRRVEEQFF. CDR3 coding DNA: TGTGCCAGCAGCCGACGGGTAGAAGAGCAGTTCTTC.

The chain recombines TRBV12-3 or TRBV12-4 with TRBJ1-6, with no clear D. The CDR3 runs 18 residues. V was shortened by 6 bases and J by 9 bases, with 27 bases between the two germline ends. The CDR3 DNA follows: TGTGCCAGCAGCAAAACCGTGGGCAGAACTTTCCCAATTTCACCCCTCCACTTT. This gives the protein CASSKTVGRTFPISPLHF.

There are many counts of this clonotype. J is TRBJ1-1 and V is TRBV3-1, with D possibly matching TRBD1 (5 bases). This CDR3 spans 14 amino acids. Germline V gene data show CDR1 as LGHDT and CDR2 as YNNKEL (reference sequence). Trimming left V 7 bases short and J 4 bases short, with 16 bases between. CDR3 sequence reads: CASTLIVGGTEAFF. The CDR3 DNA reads TGTGCCAGCACCCTTATCGTTGGGGGCACTGAAGCTTTCTTT.

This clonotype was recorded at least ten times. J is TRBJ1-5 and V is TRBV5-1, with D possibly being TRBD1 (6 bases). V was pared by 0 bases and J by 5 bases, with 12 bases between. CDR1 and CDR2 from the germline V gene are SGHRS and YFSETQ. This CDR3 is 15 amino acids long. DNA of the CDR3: TGCGCCAGCAGCTTGGAGGGGGGCGCCCATCAGCCCCAGCATTTT. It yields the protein CASSLEGGAHQPQHF.

The CDR3 bases are TGTGCCATCAGTGAGTCGCTAATCCGGGATCAGCCCCAGCATTTT. The encoded protein is CAISESLIRDQPQHF. J is TRBJ1-5 and V is TRBV10-3; no reliable D call. This CDR3 has 15 residues. The germline CDR1 and CDR2 sequences are ENHRY and SYGVKD. The V end was cut by 0 bases, the J end by 5 bases, with 11 bases between.

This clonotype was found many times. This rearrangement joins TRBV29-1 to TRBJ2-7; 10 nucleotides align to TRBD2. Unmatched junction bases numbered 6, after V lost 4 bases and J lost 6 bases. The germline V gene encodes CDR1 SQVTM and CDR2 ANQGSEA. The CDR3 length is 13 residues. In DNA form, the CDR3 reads TGCAGCGTTGTGGCTAGCGGGAGTTCCGAGCAGTACTTC. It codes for CSVVASGSSEQYF.

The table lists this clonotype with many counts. The CDR3 region is CSVAALDTQYF. In DNA form, the CDR3 reads TGCAGCGTTGCTGCTTTGGATACGCAGTATTTT. The V gene is TRBV29-1, the J gene TRBJ2-3; unclear D gene. CDR3 size: 11 residues. V lost 4 bases to trimming and J lost 6 bases, with 8 bases between them. Germline values: CDR1 SQVTM, CDR2 ANQGSEA.

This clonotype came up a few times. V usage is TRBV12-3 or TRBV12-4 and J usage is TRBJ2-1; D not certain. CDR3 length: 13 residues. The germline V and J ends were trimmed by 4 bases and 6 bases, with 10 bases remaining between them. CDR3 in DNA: TGTGCCAGCAGTTATAGTCTTCTCAATGAGCAGTTCTTC. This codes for CASSYSLLNEQFF.

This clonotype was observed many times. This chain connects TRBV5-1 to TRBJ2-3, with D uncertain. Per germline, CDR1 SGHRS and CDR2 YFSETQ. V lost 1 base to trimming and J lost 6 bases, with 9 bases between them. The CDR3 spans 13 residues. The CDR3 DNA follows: TGCGCCAGCAGCTTGCAGGAAGGGGATACGCAGTATTTT. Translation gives CASSLQEGDTQYF.